These 10 T cell receptor beta chains originate from one sample sequenced in a study of CD8 T cells in ankylosing spondylitis. One entry per CDR3 protein results from TCRdb running MiXCR on the 5' RACE reads. The table has approximately 190,000 distinct CDR3 sequences, 10% to 15% seen once. Sequencing was done on a sample of blood, either unsorted or a sorted T cell fraction (not recorded which). These receptors all come from a female donor with ankylosing spondylitis or in good health (not recorded which).

This clonotype has a handful of counts. The V gene is TRBV12-3 or TRBV12-4, the J gene TRBJ2-4; D could derive from TRBD1 or TRBD2 (5 bases each). The CDR3 has 16 amino acids. The V end was cut by 5 bases, the J end by 0 bases, with 14 bases between. The CDR3 is CASSPWGSEAKNIQYF. In DNA, the CDR3 is TGTGCCAGCAGTCCTTGGGGGTCTGAAGCCAAAAACATTCAGTACTTC.

As to this clonotype: At one end the junction does not follow the germline gene, possibly because of a read error. The chain links TRBV10-3 to TRBJ2-7, with D perhaps given as TRBD1 or TRBD2 (6 bases each). CDR1 and CDR2 from the germline V gene are ENHRY and SYGVKD. The CDR3 contains 12 residues. This CDR3 reads CAVRGGNYEQYF. The CDR3 DNA reads TGTGCCGTCAGGGGAGGAAACTACGAGCAGTACTTC.

At least ten counts were recorded for this clonotype. The chain couples TRBV4-3 to TRBJ1-4; 9 bases align to TRBD1. There are 15 residues in the CDR3. The ends lost 0 bases at V and 7 bases at J; junction bases unmatched: 3. Germline V CDR1 and CDR2: LGHNA, YSLEER. The CDR3 DNA sequence: TGCGCCAGCAGCCAAGAGGACAGGGGAGGTGAAAAACTGTTTTTT. Translated, it gives CASSQEDRGGEKLFF.

The chain has TRBV5-5 and TRBJ2-5; 8 bases are shared with TRBD1. The CDR3 has 14 residues. Germline V CDR1 and CDR2: SGHKS, YYEKEE (reference sequence). V shed 4 bases and J 4 bases; nucleotides not matched to a gene: 6. CDR3 in amino acids: CASSQWTGSETQYF. CDR3 bases: TGTGCCAGCAGCCAATGGACAGGGTCAGAGACCCAGTACTTC.

Concerning this clonotype itself: A read error is possible here, since a much larger clone lies one base away. The chain employs TRBV7-6 and TRBJ2-1; D possibly corresponds to TRBD2 (6 bases). The germline gives CDR1 SGHVS, CDR2 FNYEAQ. The CDR3 has 14 residues. CDR3 loop: CANSLAPERGEQFF. CDR3 DNA: TGTGCCAACAGCCTAGCGCCGGAGCGTGGTGAGCAGTTCTTC.

The V call is TRBV27, the J call TRBJ2-3; 7 nucleotides line up with TRBD1. The J segment lost 2 bases and the V segment lost 5 bases, leaving 13 bases of the junction unmatched. Germline assignment: CDR1 MNHEY and CDR2 SMNVEV (reference sequence). This CDR3 is 17 amino acids long. The CDR3 DNA reads TGTGCCAGCAGTCCAAAGGGCGACAGGGTCTCCACAGATACGCAGTATTTT. Translated: CASSPKGDRVSTDTQYF.

This clonotype was observed at least ten times. The rearrangement uses TRBV28 and TRBJ2-1; perhaps TRBD2 as D (5 bases). V was trimmed by 6 bases and J by 5 bases, leaving 23 bases between them. The CDR3 contains 17 residues. Germline-derived CDR1 and CDR2 are MDHEN and SYDVKM. The CDR3 protein is CASSPSSGADFNNEQFF. In DNA form, the CDR3 reads TGTGCCAGCAGCCCCTCCAGCGGAGCGGACTTTAACAATGAGCAGTTCTTC.

The table lists this clonotype with many counts. V usage is TRBV6-1 and J usage is TRBJ2-1; no clear D. This CDR3 comprises 15 residues. V was pared by 3 bases and J by 0 bases, with 9 bases between. Germline V lookup: CDR1 MNHNS, CDR2 SASEGT. The CDR3 reads CASSDIGGSYNEQFF. The CDR3 region has the DNA TGTGCCAGCAGTGATATCGGCGGCTCCTACAATGAGCAGTTCTTC.

The chain joins TRBV18 to TRBJ2-3; the match to TRBD1 covers 7 bases. Germline CDR1 KGHSH, CDR2 LQKENI. The V segment lost 4 bases and the J segment 2 bases; nucleotides outside the gene matches: 6. The CDR3 contains 15 residues. The CDR3 region has the DNA TGTGCCAGCTCACGACCGACAGGGTTCACAGATACGCAGTATTTT. Protein: CASSRPTGFTDTQYF.

Many counts were recorded for this clonotype. V is TRBV7-9 and J is TRBJ2-5; D not resolved. The CDR3 extends over 14 amino acids. CDR1 and CDR2 from the germline V gene are SEHNR and FQNEAQ (reference sequence). The ends were cut back, 5 bases at V and 5 bases at J, with 15 bases in the middle. This CDR3 reads CASSLFHRSETQYF. The CDR3 DNA reads as TGTGCCAGCAGCCTATTTCATCGTAGCGAGACCCAGTACTTC.